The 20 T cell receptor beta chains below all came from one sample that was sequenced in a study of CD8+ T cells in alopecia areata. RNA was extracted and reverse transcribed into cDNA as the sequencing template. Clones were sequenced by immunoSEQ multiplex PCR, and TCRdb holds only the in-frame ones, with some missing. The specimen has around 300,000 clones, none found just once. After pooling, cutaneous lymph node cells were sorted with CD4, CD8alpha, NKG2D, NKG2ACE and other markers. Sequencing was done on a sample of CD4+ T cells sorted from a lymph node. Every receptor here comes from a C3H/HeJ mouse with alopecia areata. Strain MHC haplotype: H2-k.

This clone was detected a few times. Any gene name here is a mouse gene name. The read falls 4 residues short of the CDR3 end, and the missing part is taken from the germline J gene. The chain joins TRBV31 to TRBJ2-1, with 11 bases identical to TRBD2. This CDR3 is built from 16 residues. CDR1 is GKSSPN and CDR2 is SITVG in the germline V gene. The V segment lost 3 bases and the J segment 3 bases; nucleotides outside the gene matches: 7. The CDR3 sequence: CAWSPPTGGVYAEQFF. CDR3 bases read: TGTGCCTGGAGCCCCCCGACTGGGGGGGTCTATGCT.

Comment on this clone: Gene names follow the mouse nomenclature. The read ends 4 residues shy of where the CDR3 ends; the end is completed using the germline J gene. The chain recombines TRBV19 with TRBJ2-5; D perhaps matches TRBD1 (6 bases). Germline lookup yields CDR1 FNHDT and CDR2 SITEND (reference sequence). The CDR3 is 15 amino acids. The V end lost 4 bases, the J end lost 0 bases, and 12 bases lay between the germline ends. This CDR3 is CASSAGQHNQDTQYF. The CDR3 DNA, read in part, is TGTGCCAGCAGTGCGGGACAACATAACCAAGAC.

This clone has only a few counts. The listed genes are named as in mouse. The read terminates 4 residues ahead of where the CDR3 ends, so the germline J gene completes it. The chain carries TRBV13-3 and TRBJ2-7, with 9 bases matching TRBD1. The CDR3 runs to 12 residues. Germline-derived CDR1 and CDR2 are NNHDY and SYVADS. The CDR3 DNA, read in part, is TGTGCCAGCAGGCGGACAGGGGAT. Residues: CASRRTGD. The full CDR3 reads CASRRTGDEQYF.

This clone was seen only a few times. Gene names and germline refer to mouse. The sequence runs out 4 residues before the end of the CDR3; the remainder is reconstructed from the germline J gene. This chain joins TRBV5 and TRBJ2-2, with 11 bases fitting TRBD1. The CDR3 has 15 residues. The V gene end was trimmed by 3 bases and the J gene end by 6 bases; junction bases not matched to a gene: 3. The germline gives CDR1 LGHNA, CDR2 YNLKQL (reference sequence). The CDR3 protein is CASSHQGQGAGQLYF. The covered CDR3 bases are TGTGCCAGCAGCCACCAGGGACAGGGGGCCGGG.

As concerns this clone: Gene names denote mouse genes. CDR3 protein: CTCSTGTTNTGQLYF. The CDR3 bases that were read are TGCACCTGCAGTACCGGGACAACAAACACCGGG. This chain links TRBV1 with TRBJ2-2, with D tentatively TRBD1 (6 bases). Coverage ceases 4 residues before the CDR3 finishes, and the germline J gene fills in the end. V dropped 5 bases and J dropped 0 bases, with 10 bases sitting between them. Looked up from germline, CDR1 is NSQYPW and CDR2 is LRSPGD (reference sequence). The CDR3 runs 15 residues.

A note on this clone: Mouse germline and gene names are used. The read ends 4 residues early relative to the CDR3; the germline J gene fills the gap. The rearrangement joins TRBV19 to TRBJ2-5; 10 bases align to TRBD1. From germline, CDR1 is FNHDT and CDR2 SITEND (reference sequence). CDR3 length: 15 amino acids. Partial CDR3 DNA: TGTGCCAGCAGTATAGGACAGGGGGCGCGGGAC. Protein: CASSIGQGARD. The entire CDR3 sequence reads CASSIGQGARDTQYF.

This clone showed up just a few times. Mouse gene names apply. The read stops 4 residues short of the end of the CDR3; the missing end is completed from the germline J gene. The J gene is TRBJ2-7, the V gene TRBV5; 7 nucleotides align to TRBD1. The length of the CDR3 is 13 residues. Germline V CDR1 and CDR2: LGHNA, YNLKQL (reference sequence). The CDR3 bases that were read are TGTGCCAGCAGCCAGGGGGACAGATAT. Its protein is CASSQGDRY. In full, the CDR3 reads CASSQGDRYEQYF.

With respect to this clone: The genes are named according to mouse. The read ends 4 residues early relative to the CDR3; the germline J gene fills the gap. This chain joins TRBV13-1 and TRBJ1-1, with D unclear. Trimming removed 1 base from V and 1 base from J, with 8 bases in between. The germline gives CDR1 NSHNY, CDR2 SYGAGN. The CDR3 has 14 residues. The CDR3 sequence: CASSDRAGNTEVFF. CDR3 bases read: TGTGCCAGCAGTGATAGGGCAGGGAACACA.

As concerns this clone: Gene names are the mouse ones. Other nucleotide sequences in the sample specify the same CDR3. The CDR3 sequence: CASRDRAAEQFF. The sequenced CDR3 bases are TGTGCCAGCCGGGACAGGGCTGCT. The chain carries TRBV13-3 and TRBJ2-1; 9 nucleotides line up with TRBD1. The read ends 4 residues before the CDR3 terminus; that terminus is restored from the germline J gene. The J segment lost 6 bases and the V segment lost 7 bases, leaving 2 bases of the junction unmatched. The CDR3 loop spans 12 amino acids. Germline V gene lookup returns CDR1 NNHDY and CDR2 SYVADS.

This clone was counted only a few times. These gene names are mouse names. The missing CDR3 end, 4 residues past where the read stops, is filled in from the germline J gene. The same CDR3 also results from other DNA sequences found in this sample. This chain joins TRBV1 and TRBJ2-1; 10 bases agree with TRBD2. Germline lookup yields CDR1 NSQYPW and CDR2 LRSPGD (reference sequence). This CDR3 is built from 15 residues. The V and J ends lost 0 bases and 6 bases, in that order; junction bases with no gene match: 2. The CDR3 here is CTCSADPGGAAEQFF. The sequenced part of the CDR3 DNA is TGCACCTGCAGTGCAGATCCTGGGGGGGCTGCT.

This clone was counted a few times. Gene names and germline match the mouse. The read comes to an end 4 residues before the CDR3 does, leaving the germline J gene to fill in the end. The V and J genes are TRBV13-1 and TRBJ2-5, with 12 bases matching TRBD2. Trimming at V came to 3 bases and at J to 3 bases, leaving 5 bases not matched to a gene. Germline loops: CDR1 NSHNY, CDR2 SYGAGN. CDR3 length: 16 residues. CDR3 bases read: TGTGCCAGCAGTGCCCGGACTGGGGGGGTTCAAGAC. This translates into CASSARTGGVQD. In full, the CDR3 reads CASSARTGGVQDTQYF.

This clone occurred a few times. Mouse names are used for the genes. The sequenced part of the CDR3 DNA is TGTGCCAGCGGTGAACCTGGGGACGGCGGTCAAAAC. Protein product: CASGEPGDGGQN. In full, the CDR3 reads CASGEPGDGGQNTLYF. This chain uses TRBV13-2 with TRBJ2-4, with D perhaps matching TRBD2 (6 bases). The missing CDR3 end, 4 residues past where the read stops, is filled in from the germline J gene. From germline, CDR1 is NNHNN and CDR2 SYGAGS (reference sequence). Deletions cut 2 bases from V and 1 base from J, with 14 bases between. The CDR3 runs 16 residues.

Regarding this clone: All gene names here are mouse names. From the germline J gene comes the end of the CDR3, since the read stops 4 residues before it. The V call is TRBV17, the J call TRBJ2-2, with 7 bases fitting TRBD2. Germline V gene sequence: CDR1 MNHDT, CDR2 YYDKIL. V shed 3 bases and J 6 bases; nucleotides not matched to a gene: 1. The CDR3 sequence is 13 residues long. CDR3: CASSSWGAGQLYF. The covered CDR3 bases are TGTGCTAGCAGTAGTTGGGGGGCCGGG.

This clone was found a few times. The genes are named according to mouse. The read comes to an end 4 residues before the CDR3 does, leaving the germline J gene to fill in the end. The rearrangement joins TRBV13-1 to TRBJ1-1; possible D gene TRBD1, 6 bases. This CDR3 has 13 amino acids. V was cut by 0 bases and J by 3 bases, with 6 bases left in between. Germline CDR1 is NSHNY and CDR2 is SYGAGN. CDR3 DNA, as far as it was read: TGTGCCAGCAGTGATGACAGGGACACA. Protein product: CASSDDRDT. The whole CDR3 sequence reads CASSDDRDTEVFF.

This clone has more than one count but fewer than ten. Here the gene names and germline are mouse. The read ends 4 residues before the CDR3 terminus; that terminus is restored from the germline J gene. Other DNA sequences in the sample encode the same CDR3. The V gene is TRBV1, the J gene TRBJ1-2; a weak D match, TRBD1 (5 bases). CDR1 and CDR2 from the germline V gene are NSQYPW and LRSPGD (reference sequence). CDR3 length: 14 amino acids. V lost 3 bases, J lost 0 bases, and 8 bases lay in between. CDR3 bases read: TGCACCTGCAGTGCGCCAGGGACAAACTCC. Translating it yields CTCSAPGTNS. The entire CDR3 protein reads CTCSAPGTNSDYTF.

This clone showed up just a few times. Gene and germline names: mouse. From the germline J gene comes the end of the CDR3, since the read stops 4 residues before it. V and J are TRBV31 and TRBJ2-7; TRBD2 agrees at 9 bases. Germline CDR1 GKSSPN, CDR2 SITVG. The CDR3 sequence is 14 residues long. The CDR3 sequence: CAWSLPGGGYEQYF. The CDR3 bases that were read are TGTGCCTGGAGTCTACCTGGGGGGGGTTAT.

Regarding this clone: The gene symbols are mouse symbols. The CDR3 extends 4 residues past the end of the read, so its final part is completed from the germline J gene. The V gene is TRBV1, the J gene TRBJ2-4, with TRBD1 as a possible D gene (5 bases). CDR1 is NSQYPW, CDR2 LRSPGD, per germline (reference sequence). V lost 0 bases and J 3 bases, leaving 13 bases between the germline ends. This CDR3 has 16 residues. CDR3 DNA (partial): TGCACCTGCAGTGCAGATCTTAGGGGAGGACAAAAC. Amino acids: CTCSADLRGGQN. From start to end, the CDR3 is CTCSADLRGGQNTLYF.

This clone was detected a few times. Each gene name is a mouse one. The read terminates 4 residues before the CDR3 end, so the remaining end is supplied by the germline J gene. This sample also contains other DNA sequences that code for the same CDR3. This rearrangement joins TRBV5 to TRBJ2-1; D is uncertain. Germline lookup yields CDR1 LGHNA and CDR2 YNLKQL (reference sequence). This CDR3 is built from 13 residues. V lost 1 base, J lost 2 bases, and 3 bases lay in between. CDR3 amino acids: CASSQGDYAEQFF. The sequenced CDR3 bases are TGTGCCAGCAGCCAAGGGGACTATGCT.

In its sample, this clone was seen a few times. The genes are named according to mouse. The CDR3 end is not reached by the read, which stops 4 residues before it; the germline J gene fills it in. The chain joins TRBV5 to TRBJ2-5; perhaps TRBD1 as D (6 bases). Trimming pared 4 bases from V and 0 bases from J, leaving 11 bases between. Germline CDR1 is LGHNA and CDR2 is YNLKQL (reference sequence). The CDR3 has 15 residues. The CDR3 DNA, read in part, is TGTGCCAGCAGCCCCTCAGGGGTTAACCAAGAC. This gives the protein CASSPSGVNQD. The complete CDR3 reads CASSPSGVNQDTQYF.

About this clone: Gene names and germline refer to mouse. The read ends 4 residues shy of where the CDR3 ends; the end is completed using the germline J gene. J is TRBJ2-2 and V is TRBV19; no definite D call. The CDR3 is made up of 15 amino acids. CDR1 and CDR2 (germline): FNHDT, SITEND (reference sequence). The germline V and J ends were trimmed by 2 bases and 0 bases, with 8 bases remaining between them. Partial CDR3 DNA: TGTGCCAGCAGTATCCCGCAGGCAAACACCGGG. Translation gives CASSIPQANTG. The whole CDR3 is CASSIPQANTGQLYF.